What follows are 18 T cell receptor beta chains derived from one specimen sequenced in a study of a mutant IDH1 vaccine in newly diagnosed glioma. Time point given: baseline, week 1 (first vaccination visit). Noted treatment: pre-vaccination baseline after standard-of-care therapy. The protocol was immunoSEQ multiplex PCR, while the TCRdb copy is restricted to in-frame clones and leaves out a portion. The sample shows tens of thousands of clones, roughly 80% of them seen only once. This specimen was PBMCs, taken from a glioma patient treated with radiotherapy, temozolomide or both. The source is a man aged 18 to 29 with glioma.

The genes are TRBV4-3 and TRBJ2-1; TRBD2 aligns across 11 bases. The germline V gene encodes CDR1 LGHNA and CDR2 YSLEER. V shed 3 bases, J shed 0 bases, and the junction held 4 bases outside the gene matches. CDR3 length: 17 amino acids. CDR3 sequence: CASSHRLAGSSYNEQFF. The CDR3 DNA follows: TGCGCCAGCAGCCATCGACTAGCGGGGAGCTCCTACAATGAGCAGTTCTTC.

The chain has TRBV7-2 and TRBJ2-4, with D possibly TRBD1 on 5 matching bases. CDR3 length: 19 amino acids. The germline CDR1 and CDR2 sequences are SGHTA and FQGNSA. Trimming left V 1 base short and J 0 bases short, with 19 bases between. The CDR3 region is CASSLESRTPLQAKNIQYF. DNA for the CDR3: TGTGCCAGCAGCTTAGAATCGCGGACACCCCTTCAAGCCAAAAACATTCAGTACTTC.

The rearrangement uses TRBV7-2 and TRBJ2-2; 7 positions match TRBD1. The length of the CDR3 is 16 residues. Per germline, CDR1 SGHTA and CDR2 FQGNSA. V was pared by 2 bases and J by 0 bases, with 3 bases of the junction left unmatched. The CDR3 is CASSLHRGANTGELFF. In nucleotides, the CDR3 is TGTGCCAGCAGCTTACACAGGGGAGCGAACACCGGGGAGCTGTTTTTT.

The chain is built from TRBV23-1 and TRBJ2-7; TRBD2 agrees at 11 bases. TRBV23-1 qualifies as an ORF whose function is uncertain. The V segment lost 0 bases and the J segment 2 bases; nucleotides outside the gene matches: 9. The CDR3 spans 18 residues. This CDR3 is CASSQSPRLAGRTYEQYF. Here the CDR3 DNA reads TGCGCCAGCAGTCAATCCCCTCGACTAGCGGGACGGACCTACGAGCAGTACTTC.

CDR3 sequence (DNA): TGTGCCTGGATAAAGCAGGACCTCAGCTCCTACGAGCAGTACTTC. Translation gives CAWIKQDLSSYEQYF. The V and J genes are TRBV30 and TRBJ2-7; D remains unclear. The V and J ends lost 4 bases and 0 bases respectively, with 16 bases between them. The V gene's germline CDR1 is GTSNPN and CDR2 SVGIG (reference sequence). CDR3 length equals 15 residues.

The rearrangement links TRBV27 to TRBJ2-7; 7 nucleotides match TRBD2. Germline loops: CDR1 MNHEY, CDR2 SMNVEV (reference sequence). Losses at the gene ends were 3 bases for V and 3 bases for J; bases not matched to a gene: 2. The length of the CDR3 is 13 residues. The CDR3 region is CASSLRESYEQYF. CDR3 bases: TGTGCCAGCAGTTTGCGGGAGAGCTACGAGCAGTACTTC.

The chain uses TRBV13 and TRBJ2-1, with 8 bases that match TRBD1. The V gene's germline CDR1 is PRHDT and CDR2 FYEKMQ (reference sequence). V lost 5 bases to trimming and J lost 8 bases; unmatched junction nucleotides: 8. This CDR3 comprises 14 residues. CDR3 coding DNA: TGTGCCAGCAGCGGGACAGGAAAGGGCGATGAGCAGTTCTTC. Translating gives CASSGTGKGDEQFF.

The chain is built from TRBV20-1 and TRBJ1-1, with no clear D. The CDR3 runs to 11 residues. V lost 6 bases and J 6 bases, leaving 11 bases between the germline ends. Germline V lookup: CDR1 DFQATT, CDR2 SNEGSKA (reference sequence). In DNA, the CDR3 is TGCAGTGCCCTAAGGAGTTCTGAAGCTTTCTTT. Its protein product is CSALRSSEAFF.

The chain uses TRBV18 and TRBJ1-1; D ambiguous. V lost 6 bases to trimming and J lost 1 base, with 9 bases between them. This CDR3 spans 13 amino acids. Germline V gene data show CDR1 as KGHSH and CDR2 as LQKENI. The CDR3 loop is CASSQQQNTEAFF. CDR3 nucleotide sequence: TGTGCCAGCTCTCAACAGCAGAACACTGAAGCTTTCTTT.

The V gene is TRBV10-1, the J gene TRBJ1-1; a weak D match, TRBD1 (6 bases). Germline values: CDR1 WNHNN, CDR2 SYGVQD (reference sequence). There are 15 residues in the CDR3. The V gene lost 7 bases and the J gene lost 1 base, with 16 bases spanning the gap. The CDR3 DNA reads TGCGCCAGCAACCCCGTCAGGGGCGGGAACACTGAAGCTTTCTTT. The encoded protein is CASNPVRGGNTEAFF.

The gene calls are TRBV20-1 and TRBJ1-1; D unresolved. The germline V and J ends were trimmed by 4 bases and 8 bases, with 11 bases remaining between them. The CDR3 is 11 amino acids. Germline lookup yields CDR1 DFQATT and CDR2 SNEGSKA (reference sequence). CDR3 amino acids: CSAKREREAFF. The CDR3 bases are TGCAGTGCTAAAAGAGAACGAGAAGCTTTCTTT.

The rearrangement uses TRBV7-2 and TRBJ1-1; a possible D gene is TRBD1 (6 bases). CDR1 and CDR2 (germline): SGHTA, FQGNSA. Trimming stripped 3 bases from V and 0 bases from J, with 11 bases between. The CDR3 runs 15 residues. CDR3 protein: CASSFRDTMNTEAFF. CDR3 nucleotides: TGTGCCAGCAGCTTCAGGGACACGATGAACACTGAAGCTTTCTTT.

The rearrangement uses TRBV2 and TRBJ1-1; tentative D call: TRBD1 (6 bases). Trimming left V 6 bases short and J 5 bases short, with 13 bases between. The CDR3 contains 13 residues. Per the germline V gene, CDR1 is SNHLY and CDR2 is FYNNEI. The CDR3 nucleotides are TGTGCCAGCAGGAGGGGGTCGGGGACTGAAGCTTTCTTT. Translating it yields CASRRGSGTEAFF.

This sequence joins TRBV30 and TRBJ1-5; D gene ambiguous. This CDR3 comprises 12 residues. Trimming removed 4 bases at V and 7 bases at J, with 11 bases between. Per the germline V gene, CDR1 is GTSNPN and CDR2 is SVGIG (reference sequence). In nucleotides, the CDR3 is TGTGCCTGGAATCGGGCCGGGCAGCCCCAGCATTTT. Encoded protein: CAWNRAGQPQHF.

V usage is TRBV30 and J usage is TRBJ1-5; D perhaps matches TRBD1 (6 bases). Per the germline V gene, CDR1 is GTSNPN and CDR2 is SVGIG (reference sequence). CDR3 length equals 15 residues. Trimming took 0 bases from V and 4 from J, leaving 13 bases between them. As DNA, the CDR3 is TGTGCCTGGAGTGTATGGGGGGGCGGGAATCAGCCCCAGCATTTT. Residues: CAWSVWGGGNQPQHF. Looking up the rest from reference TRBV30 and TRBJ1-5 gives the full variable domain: SQTIHQWPATLVQPVGSPLSLECTVEGTSNPNLYWYRQAAGRGLQLLFYSVGIGQISSEVPQNLSASRPQDRQFILSSKKLLLSDSGFYLCAWSVWGGGNQPQHFGDGTRLSIL.

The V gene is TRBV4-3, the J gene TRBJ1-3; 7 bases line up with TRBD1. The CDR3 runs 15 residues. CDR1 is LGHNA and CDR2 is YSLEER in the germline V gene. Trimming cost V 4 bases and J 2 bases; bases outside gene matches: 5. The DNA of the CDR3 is TGCGCCAGCAGCCTGGGGCAGGGGGCTGGAAACACCATATATTTT. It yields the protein CASSLGQGAGNTIYF.

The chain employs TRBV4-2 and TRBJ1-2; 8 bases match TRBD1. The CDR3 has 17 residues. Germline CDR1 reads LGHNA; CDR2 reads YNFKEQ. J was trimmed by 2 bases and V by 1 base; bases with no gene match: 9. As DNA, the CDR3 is TGTGCCAGCAGCCAAGGTTTTGGGAACAGGGGGAACTATGGCTACACCTTC. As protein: CASSQGFGNRGNYGYTF.

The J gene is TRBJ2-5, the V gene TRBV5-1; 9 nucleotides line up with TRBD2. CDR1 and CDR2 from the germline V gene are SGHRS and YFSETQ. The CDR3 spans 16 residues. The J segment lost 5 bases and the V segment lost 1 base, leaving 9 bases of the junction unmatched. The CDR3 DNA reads TGCGCCAGCAGCTTGTCAGCGGGGGGCCCCAGGGAGACCCAGTACTTC. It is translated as CASSLSAGGPRETQYF.